These T cell receptor beta chains were read from a single sample in a study of PD-1 blockade in classical Hodgkin lymphoma. Profiling relied on immunoSEQ multiplex PCR, and the TCRdb table lists in-frame clones only, not all of them. The table shows around 13,000 clones, with roughly 86% occurring only once. Sequences were derived from CD4+ T cells from blood, sampled before the fourth cycle of nivolumab. These receptors originate from a human donor with classical Hodgkin lymphoma. The CDR3 runs from the conserved cysteine through the conserved F or W. Each record gives: CDR3 length, V gene, clone size, D gene, J gene, CDR3 DNA, CDR3 protein. D genes are given only for firm matches. The size entry is marked missing in some rows and otherwise reads once, few, many or a size class.

len: 15; v_gene: TRBV5-1; abundance: few; d_gene: TRBD1; j_gene: TRBJ2-3; CDR3nt: TGCGCCAGCGGCCAGGGACAGGGGAGCACAGATACGCAGTATTTT; CDR3aa: CASGQGQGSTDTQYF
len: 14; v_gene: TRBV5-1; abundance: once; d_gene: -; j_gene: TRBJ1-6; CDR3nt: TGCGCCAGCAGCTTGGCGACTCTCAATTCACCCCTCCACTTT; CDR3aa: CASSLATLNSPLHF
len: 17; v_gene: TRBV7-9; abundance: -; d_gene: -; j_gene: TRBJ1-4; CDR3nt: TGTGCCAGCAGCCCGCGCATACAGGGAAGGGAGGGTGAAAAACTGTTTTTT; CDR3aa: CASSPRIQGREGEKLFF
len: 12; v_gene: TRBV23-1; abundance: -; d_gene: -; j_gene: TRBJ2-7; CDR3nt: TGCGCCAGCAGTCAAACGGGGGTCGAGCAGTACTTC; CDR3aa: CASSQTGVEQYF
len: 15; v_gene: TRBV18; abundance: -; d_gene: -; j_gene: TRBJ2-5; CDR3nt: TGTGCCAGCTCACCAACCTACGGGGGTCAAGAGACCCAGTACTTC; CDR3aa: CASSPTYGGQETQYF
len: 17; v_gene: TRBV5-1; abundance: -; d_gene: -; j_gene: TRBJ1-1; CDR3nt: TGCGCCAGCAGCCCGGTGAGAGGGGGGCTAAGTGGTACTGAAGCTTTCTTT; CDR3aa: CASSPVRGGLSGTEAFF
len: 14; v_gene: TRBV10-3; abundance: few; d_gene: -; j_gene: TRBJ2-7; CDR3nt: TGTGCCATCAGTAAACAGGGAAACTACTACGAGCAGTACTTC; CDR3aa: CAISKQGNYYEQYF
len: 18; v_gene: TRBV7-2; abundance: -; d_gene: TRBD2; j_gene: TRBJ2-5; CDR3nt: TGTGCCAGCAGCCGAAGGGTGGTAGCGGGGGGGTGGCAAGAGACCCAGTACTTC; CDR3aa: CASSRRVVAGGWQETQYF
len: 13; v_gene: TRBV19; abundance: -; d_gene: -; j_gene: TRBJ1-5; CDR3nt: TGTGCCAGTAGTATAGAAGACCATCAGCCCCAGCATTTT; CDR3aa: CASSIEDHQPQHF
len: 15; v_gene: TRBV4-2; abundance: -; d_gene: TRBD1; j_gene: TRBJ2-7; CDR3nt: TGTGCCAGCAGCCAAGGACAGGGCAATCTCTACGAGCAGTACTTC; CDR3aa: CASSQGQGNLYEQYF
len: 13; v_gene: TRBV13; abundance: -; d_gene: -; j_gene: TRBJ2-7; CDR3nt: TGTGCCAGCAGCTTATGGGGACAATACGAGCAGTACTTC; CDR3aa: CASSLWGQYEQYF
len: 12; v_gene: TRBV18; abundance: -; d_gene: -; j_gene: TRBJ2-5; CDR3nt: TGTGCCAGCTCACCCCTCGGTGGGACCCAGTACTTC; CDR3aa: CASSPLGGTQYF
len: 17; v_gene: TRBV5-4; abundance: -; d_gene: -; j_gene: TRBJ2-2; CDR3nt: TGTGCCAGCACCCAAGGCCGGGCCCGGGGAGACACCGGGGAGCTGTTTTTT; CDR3aa: CASTQGRARGDTGELFF
len: 14; v_gene: TRBV7-3; abundance: -; d_gene: -; j_gene: TRBJ2-1; CDR3nt: TGTGCCAGCAGCTTAACCTTACAGGGTCATGAGCAGTTCTTC; CDR3aa: CASSLTLQGHEQFF
len: 15; v_gene: TRBV7-9; abundance: -; d_gene: TRBD1; j_gene: TRBJ2-3; CDR3nt: TGTGCCAGCAGCGCATCACAGGGGGCAGCAGATACGCAGTATTTT; CDR3aa: CASSASQGAADTQYF
len: 14; v_gene: TRBV4-3; abundance: -; d_gene: TRBD1; j_gene: TRBJ1-5; CDR3nt: TGCGCCAGCAGCCAGGTCGGGACAGTCCAGCCCCAGCATTTT; CDR3aa: CASSQVGTVQPQHF
len: 18; v_gene: TRBV27; abundance: -; d_gene: TRBD1; j_gene: TRBJ1-1; CDR3nt: TGTGCCAGCAGTACCCTAAGGGACGAGACAGGGCGGAAAGATAAAGCTTTCTTT; CDR3aa: CASSTLRDETGRKDKAFF
len: 15; v_gene: TRBV7-9; abundance: -; d_gene: -; j_gene: TRBJ1-4; CDR3nt: TGTGCCAGCAGCTTAGGGGGTCCCGGTAGTGAAAAACTGTTTTTT; CDR3aa: CASSLGGPGSEKLFF
len: 14; v_gene: TRBV7-9; abundance: -; d_gene: TRBD1; j_gene: TRBJ1-2; CDR3nt: TGTGCCAGCAGCTTAGCCCGGGACAGGGTAGGGTACACCTTC; CDR3aa: CASSLARDRVGYTF